Listed below are T cell receptor beta chains from one sample, sequenced in a study of blood T cells in healthy people across ages. TCRdb redid the calling of the 5' RACE reads with MiXCR, one entry per CDR3 protein. Here the sample spans hundreds of thousands of distinct CDR3 sequences, 27% being singletons. Material: blood. The receptors here all came from a woman in her 70s in good health. Both conserved end residues are part of each CDR3. A D gene is named only where the DNA matches it firmly. Not all rows give a size; the values are once, few, many and, for expanded clones, a class.

>few|TRBJ2-4|TRBV28|NA
CASGDLLAKNIQYF
TGTGCCAGCGGGGATTTACTAGCCAAAAACATTCAGTACTTC
>NA|TRBJ2-3|TRBV4-2|TRBD2
CASSSRLANTDTQYF
TGTGCCAGCAGCTCGAGACTAGCGAACACAGATACGCAGTATTTT
>NA|TRBJ2-1|TRBV7-2|NA
CASSFGVSFNEQFF
TGTGCCAGTAGTTTTGGGGTCTCCTTCAATGAGCAGTTCTTC
>many|TRBJ2-1|TRBV3-2|NA
CASSQAPTGPFWLLF
TGTGCCAGCAGCCAAGCCCCGACAGGCCCTTTTTGGCTTCTCTTC
>few|TRBJ2-7|TRBV10-3|TRBD1
CAISDPRQGRREQYF
TGTGCCATCAGTGACCCCCGACAGGGACGTCGAGAGCAGTACTTC
>NA|TRBJ1-1|TRBV12-3/TRBV12-4|NA
CASSRRASGEKTEAFF
TGTGCCAGCAGCCGCCGGGCTTCCGGGGAGAAGACTGAAGCTTTCTTT
>once|TRBJ2-5|TRBV3-1|NA
CASSQDYGSQETQYF
TGTGCCAGCAGCCAAGATTACGGATCGCAAGAGACCCAGTACTTC
>once|TRBJ1-2|TRBV18|NA
CASSPPDTSYYGYTF
TGTGCCAGCTCACCACCGGACACTTCTTACTATGGCTACACCTTC
>few|TRBJ2-7|TRBV27|NA
CASSLKGRNSYEQYF
TGTGCCAGCAGTTTAAAGGGAAGGAATTCCTACGAGCAGTACTTC
>few|TRBJ2-4|TRBV20-1|NA
CSARDGSKNIQYF
TGCAGTGCTAGAGATGGTTCCAAAAACATTCAGTACTTC
>few|TRBJ2-2|TRBV7-3|NA
CASSLSTLNTGELFF
TGTGCCAGCAGCTTAAGCACCCTCAACACCGGGGAGCTGTTTTTT
>NA|TRBJ2-4|TRBV20-1|NA
CSASAGPNIQYF
TGCAGTGCTAGTGCGGGTCCAAACATTCAGTACTTC
>NA|TRBJ1-3|TRBV27|TRBD1
CASSWSGTGRNTIYF
TGTGCCAGCAGTTGGTCCGGGACAGGGAGAAACACCATATATTTT
>NA|TRBJ1-1|TRBV18|NA
CASSPPLYLLNTEAFF
TGTGCCAGCTCACCACCGTTATATCTATTGAACACTGAAGCTTTCTTT
>few|TRBJ1-4|TRBV7-2|NA
CASSSQTGDNEKLFF
TGTGCCAGCAGCTCTCAGACAGGCGATAATGAAAAACTGTTTTTT
>few|TRBJ2-7|TRBV28|TRBD2
CASRVGGRDYEQYF
TGTGCCAGCCGGGTCGGCGGGAGAGACTACGAGCAGTACTTC
>NA|TRBJ2-5|TRBV20-1|TRBD1
CSATTGTEETQYF
TGCAGTGCTACAACCGGGACAGAAGAGACCCAGTACTTC
>NA|TRBJ2-1|TRBV6-4|TRBD2
CASSDSGRRGAHNEQFF
TGTGCCAGCAGTGATAGCGGGAGAAGGGGTGCCCACAATGAGCAGTTCTTC
>few|TRBJ2-7|TRBV7-8|NA
CASSLVVEAYEQYF
TGTGCCAGCAGCTTAGTCGTGGAGGCCTACGAGCAGTACTTC
>NA|TRBJ2-1|TRBV7-2|TRBD1
CASSLQGALGNEQFF
TGTGCCAGCAGCCTACAGGGGGCTTTAGGCAATGAGCAGTTCTTC
>NA|TRBJ2-5|TRBV3-1|NA
CASSQEGEKNQETQYF
TGTGCCAGCAGCCAAGAAGGGGAGAAGAACCAAGAGACCCAGTACTTC
>NA|TRBJ2-5|TRBV29-1|NA
CSVTGTRQETQYF
TGCAGCGTTACCGGAACAAGGCAAGAGACCCAGTACTTC
>NA|TRBJ1-1|TRBV28|TRBD1
CASSLLRGQGNTEAFF
TGTGCCAGCAGTTTGTTGAGGGGACAGGGCAACACTGAAGCTTTCTTT
>NA|TRBJ1-6|TRBV7-2|NA
CASSFQRESPLHF
TGTGCCAGCAGCTTCCAACGCGAATCACCCCTCCACTTT
>NA|TRBJ1-4|TRBV7-2|NA
CASSLSRSNEKLFF
TGTGCCAGCAGCTTAAGCAGATCGAATGAAAAACTGTTTTTT
>few|TRBJ2-3|TRBV29-1|NA
CSVEGITDTQYF
TGCAGCGTTGAGGGTATCACAGATACGCAGTATTTT
>NA|TRBJ2-7|TRBV7-9|NA
CASSLGVGYEQYF
TGTGCCAGCAGCTTAGGAGTAGGGTACGAGCAGTACTTC
>few|TRBJ2-5|TRBV20-1|NA
CSARSEVETQYF
TGCAGTGCTAGATCCGAGGTGGAGACCCAGTACTTC
>many|TRBJ2-7|TRBV28|NA
CASSSTWAQGAYEQYF
TGTGCCAGCAGTTCGACATGGGCCCAGGGCGCCTACGAGCAGTACTTC
>NA|TRBJ1-2|TRBV6-1|NA
CASSEKGTLGGYTF
TGTGCCAGCAGTGAAAAAGGGACCCTGGGTGGCTACACCTTC
>NA|TRBJ1-1|TRBV20-1|NA
CSARAAPRNTEAFF
TGCAGTGCTAGAGCCGCCCCTCGGAACACTGAAGCTTTCTTT
>NA|TRBJ2-7|TRBV4-3|TRBD2
CASSQSGTIYEQYF
TGCGCCAGCAGCCAAAGCGGGACTATCTACGAGCAGTACTTC
>few|TRBJ2-3|TRBV7-8|NA
CASSFGATRWGTDTQYF
TGTGCCAGCAGCTTCGGGGCGACCAGATGGGGCACAGATACGCAGTATTTT
>few|TRBJ2-3|TRBV7-2|TRBD2
CASSSRRTSGSVDTQYF
TGTGCCAGCAGCTCCCGCCGGACTAGCGGGAGTGTTGATACGCAGTATTTT
>NA|TRBJ1-5|TRBV6-5|NA
CASSYGGGGNQPQHF
TGTGCCAGCAGTTACGGGGGTGGGGGCAATCAGCCCCAGCATTTT
>once|TRBJ1-4|TRBV7-2|NA
CASSLAGASEKLFF
TGTGCCAGCAGCTTAGCGGGAGCGAGCGAAAAACTGTTTTTT
>few|TRBJ2-7|TRBV27|NA
CASKTAYEQYF
TGTGCCAGCAAGACCGCGTACGAGCAGTACTTC
>NA|TRBJ2-7|TRBV5-8|TRBD1
CASSQGWGQKVYEQYF
TGTGCCAGCAGCCAGGGGTGGGGACAGAAGGTTTACGAGCAGTACTTC
>few|TRBJ1-4|TRBV5-1|NA
CASSSPGQPNEKLFF
TGCGCCAGCAGCTCTCCGGGACAACCCAATGAAAAACTGTTTTTT
>NA|TRBJ2-1|TRBV5-6|NA
CASSLAPGGSLNEQFF
TGTGCCAGCAGCTTGGCCCCGGGGGGCTCTTTAAATGAGCAGTTCTTC
>NA|TRBJ2-2|TRBV9|TRBD2
CASSAETSGGELFF
TGTGCCAGCAGCGCAGAAACTAGCGGCGGGGAGCTGTTTTTT
>many|TRBJ2-1|TRBV6-2/TRBV6-3|NA
CASSYSRYNEQFF
TGTGCCAGCAGTTACTCGCGTTATAATGAGCAGTTCTTC
>NA|TRBJ2-1|TRBV10-3|TRBD2
CAISESAGGAYNEQFF
TGTGCCATCAGTGAGTCAGCGGGAGGGGCCTACAATGAGCAGTTCTTC
>NA|TRBJ1-1|TRBV6-2/TRBV6-3|TRBD1
CASSYFRTGEAFF
TGTGCCAGCAGTTACTTTCGGACAGGGGAAGCTTTCTTT
>few|TRBJ1-1|TRBV25-1|NA
CASSEAPGTVEAFF
TGTGCCAGCAGTGAGGCTCCCGGGACCGTTGAAGCTTTCTTT
>few|TRBJ2-2|TRBV7-2|NA
CASSLTSSNTGELFF
TGTGCCAGCAGCTTAACCTCTTCGAACACCGGGGAGCTGTTTTTT
>many|TRBJ1-1|TRBV10-1|NA
CATRDNTEAFF
TGCGCCACGCGTGACAACACTGAAGCTTTCTTT
>NA|TRBJ2-5|TRBV7-2|NA
CASSLGQIKETQYF
TGTGCCAGCAGCTTAGGGCAGATTAAAGAGACCCAGTACTTC
>few|TRBJ1-2|TRBV18|TRBD1
CASSSWGQGAANYGYTF
TGTGCCAGCTCATCATGGGGACAGGGAGCCGCTAACTATGGCTACACCTTC
>few|TRBJ1-5|TRBV29-1|NA
CSSRGSEAVSNQPQHF
TGCAGTAGCAGGGGATCCGAGGCAGTGAGCAATCAGCCCCAGCATTTT
>few|TRBJ2-5|TRBV18|NA
CASSPTQQETQYF
TGTGCCAGCTCACCAACTCAGCAAGAGACCCAGTACTTC
>few|TRBJ1-2|TRBV29-1|TRBD1
CSVENSGTGLYGYTF
TGCAGCGTTGAAAACTCCGGGACAGGACTCTATGGCTACACCTTC
>NA|TRBJ2-7|TRBV20-1|NA
CSARAIKSWASSYEQYF
TGCAGTGCTAGAGCTATAAAGAGCTGGGCTAGCTCCTACGAGCAGTACTTC
>few|TRBJ2-6|TRBV27|TRBD1
CASSLLGQGISGANVLTF
TGTGCCAGCAGTTTATTGGGACAGGGGATCTCTGGGGCCAACGTCCTGACTTTC